Sequencing of this T cell receptor beta chain was carried out in a study of cytomegalovirus exposure and HLA in healthy donors. About the study: Within the Caucasian-associated ancestry cluster were roughly 81% of the approximately 400 genotyped donors. Findings and caveats of the study: Some segments of the V type, notably TRBV6-2 and TRBV6-3, were excluded as indistinguishable. The authors assumed roughly uniform sequencing depth across donors for presence/absence analyses.

This CDR3 comprises 14 residues. Germline V gene sequence: CDR1 SSHAT, CDR2 FNYEAQ (reference sequence). Germline trimming cut 1 base from V and 8 bases from J; bases unmatched to any gene: 3. Details on this clone: What it binds is unknown.

PCR employed 60 Vbeta and 13 Jbeta primers. Libraries were prepared by immunoSEQ multiplex PCR; TCRdb keeps only in-frame clonotypes and omits some of them. The sample holds 55,000 to 80,000 clones, roughly 73% seen once. V usage is TRBV7-7 and J usage is TRBJ2-1, with 9 positions matching TRBD1. The clonotype originates from a woman between 40 and 55 years old in good health and CMV-seropositive. Sequenced: PBMCs. CDR3 in amino acids: CASSLEQGAHEQFF. As DNA, the CDR3 is TGTGCCAGCAGCTTAGAACAGGGGGCCCATGAGCAGTTCTTC.